This is a list of T cell receptor beta chains from one sample in a study of T-cell reconstitution after alpha-beta-depleted transplantation in children. TCRdb itself ran the PCR reads through MiXCR, one entry per CDR3 protein. The sample holds around 420,000 distinct CDR3 sequences; roughly 17% are singletons and the top ten take roughly 27%. Source: PBMCs, mostly from graft donor cells, taken 360 days after TCRalphabeta/CD19-depleted stem cell transplant. The receptor source for this set is a boy less than two years old who had a stem cell transplant for Wiskott-Aldrich syndrome, so the T cells may come from the graft donor. CDR3s include the opening cysteine and the closing phenylalanine or tryptophan.

V,CDR3
TRBV4-2,CASSQVLGPETQYF
TRBV6-5,CASSYEGAGSYNSPLHF
TRBV5-1,CASSLESGENIQYF
TRBV12-3/TRBV12-4,CASRVLEVTGELFF
TRBV5-1,CASSGLGPYEQYF
TRBV12-3/TRBV12-4,CASSFGGFSYEQYF
TRBV12-3/TRBV12-4,CASLLALNEQFF
TRBV5-5,CASSLSGGARELFF
TRBV28,CASSEISGGSRVNEQFF
TRBV5-1,CASSLSIRLERQYF
TRBV2,CASSEEGGPTYEQYF
TRBV7-9,CASSPGLALDTQYF
TRBV12-3/TRBV12-4,CASSLTRDREETQYF
TRBV12-3/TRBV12-4,CASSFLAGRLGEQFF
TRBV7-9,CASSKYRGNPYEQYF